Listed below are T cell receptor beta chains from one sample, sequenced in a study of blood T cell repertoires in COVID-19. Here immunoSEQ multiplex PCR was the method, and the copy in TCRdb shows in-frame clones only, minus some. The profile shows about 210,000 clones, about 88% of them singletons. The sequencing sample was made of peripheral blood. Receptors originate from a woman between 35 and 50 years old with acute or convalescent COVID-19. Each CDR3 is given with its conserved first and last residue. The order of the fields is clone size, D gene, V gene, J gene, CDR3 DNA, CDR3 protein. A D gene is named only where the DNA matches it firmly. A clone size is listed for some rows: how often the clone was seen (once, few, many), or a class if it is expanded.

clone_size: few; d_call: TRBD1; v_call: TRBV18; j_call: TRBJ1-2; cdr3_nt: TGTGCCAGCTCACCCTCACAGGGGGCGCGTAACTATGGCTACACCTTC; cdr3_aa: CASSPSQGARNYGYTF
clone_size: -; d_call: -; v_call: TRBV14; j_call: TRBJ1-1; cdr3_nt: TGTGCCAGCAGCCAAGTGGGACTGCTGAACACTGAAGCTTTCTTT; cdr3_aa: CASSQVGLLNTEAFF
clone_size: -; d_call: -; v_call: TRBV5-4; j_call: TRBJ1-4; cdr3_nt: TGTGCCAGCAGCCGGGGACGGGGAGGCATCAATGAAAAACTGTTTTTT; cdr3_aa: CASSRGRGGINEKLFF
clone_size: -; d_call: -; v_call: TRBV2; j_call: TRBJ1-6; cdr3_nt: TGTGCCAGCAGCCTACAGGGAGATTCACCCCTCCACTTT; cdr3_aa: CASSLQGDSPLHF
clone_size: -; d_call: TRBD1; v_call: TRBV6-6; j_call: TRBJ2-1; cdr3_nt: TGTGCCAGCAGTGGGACAGTCCCTTCCAATGAGCAGTTCTTC; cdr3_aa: CASSGTVPSNEQFF
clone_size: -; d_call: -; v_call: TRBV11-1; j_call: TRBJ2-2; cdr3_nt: TGTGCCAGCAGCTCAAGTAAGCTCCCCGGGGAGCTGTTTTTT; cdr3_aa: CASSSSKLPGELFF
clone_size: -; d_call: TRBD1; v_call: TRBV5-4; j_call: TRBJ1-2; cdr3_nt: TGTGCCAGCAGCGTTCCTGGTGACAGGGGAAGAATTGGGTTCTATGGCTACACCTTC; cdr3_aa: CASSVPGDRGRIGFYGYTF
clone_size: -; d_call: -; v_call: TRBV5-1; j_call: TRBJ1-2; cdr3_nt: TGCGCCAGCAGCGGTGGGGGGGCAGGCCACACTGGCTACACCTTC; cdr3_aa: CASSGGGAGHTGYTF
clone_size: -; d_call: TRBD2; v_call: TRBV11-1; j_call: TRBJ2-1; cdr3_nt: TGTGCCAGCAGCTTATCTTGGGGGGGCTCCTACAATGAGCAGTTCTTC; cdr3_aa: CASSLSWGGSYNEQFF
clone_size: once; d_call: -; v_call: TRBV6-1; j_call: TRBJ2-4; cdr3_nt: TGTGCCAGCAGTGAAGCTGGGACTCTCGCCAAAAACATTCAGTACTTC; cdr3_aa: CASSEAGTLAKNIQYF
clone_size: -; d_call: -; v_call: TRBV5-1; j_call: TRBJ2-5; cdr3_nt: TGCGCCAGCAGCTTGGACAGGGACAAAGAGACCCAGTACTTC; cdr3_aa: CASSLDRDKETQYF
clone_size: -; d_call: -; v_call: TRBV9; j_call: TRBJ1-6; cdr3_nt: TGTGCCAGCAGCAGCAGTAGGCGGGGTGTCAGTTCACCCCTCCACTTT; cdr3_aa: CASSSSRRGVSSPLHF
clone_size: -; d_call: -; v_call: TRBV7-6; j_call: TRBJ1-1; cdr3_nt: TGTGCCAGCAGCTTGGGGGCAGGGAACACTGAAGCTTTCTTT; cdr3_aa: CASSLGAGNTEAFF
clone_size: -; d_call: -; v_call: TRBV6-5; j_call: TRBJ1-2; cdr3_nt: TGTGCCAGCGACTCTTCAGGGGCCCACTATGGCTACACCTTC; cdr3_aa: CASDSSGAHYGYTF
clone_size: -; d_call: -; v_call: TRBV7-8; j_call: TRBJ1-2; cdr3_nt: TGTGCCAGCAGCTTAGCCTCGGGAAATGGCTACACCTTC; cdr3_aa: CASSLASGNGYTF
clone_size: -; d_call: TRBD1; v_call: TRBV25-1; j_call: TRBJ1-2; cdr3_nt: TGTGCCAGCAGTCGGGACAGGGTAGAGTATGGCTACACCTTC; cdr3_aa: CASSRDRVEYGYTF
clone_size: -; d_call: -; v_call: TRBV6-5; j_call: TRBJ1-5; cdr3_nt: TGTGCCAGTTGGGCTGGGGGGGGAGGACAGCCCCAGCATTTT; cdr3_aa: CASWAGGGGQPQHF
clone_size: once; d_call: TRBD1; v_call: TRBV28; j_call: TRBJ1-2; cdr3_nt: TGTGCCAGCAGCTCGGGACAGGGGGCATACTATGGCTACACCTTC; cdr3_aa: CASSSGQGAYYGYTF
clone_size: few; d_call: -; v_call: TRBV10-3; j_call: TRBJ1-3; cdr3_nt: TGTGCCATCAGTGATTCTATACGGGGGTCTGGAAACACCATATATTTT; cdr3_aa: CAISDSIRGSGNTIYF
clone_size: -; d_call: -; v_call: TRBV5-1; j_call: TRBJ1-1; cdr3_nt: TGCGCCAGCAGAATTCTGGAGGGAAACACTGAAGCTTTCTTT; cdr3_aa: CASRILEGNTEAFF
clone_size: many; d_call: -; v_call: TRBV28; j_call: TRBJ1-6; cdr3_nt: TGTGCCAGCAGCCCTGTGGACTCTTATAATTCACCCCTCCACTTT; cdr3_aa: CASSPVDSYNSPLHF
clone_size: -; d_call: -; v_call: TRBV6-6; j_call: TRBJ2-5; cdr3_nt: TGTGCCAGCAGTCCCTCAATGGGGGGAGAGACCCAGTACTTC; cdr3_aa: CASSPSMGGETQYF
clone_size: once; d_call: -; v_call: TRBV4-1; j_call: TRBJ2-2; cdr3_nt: TGCGCCAGCAGCCAAGATCCGGGGGAGCTGTTTTTT; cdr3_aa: CASSQDPGELFF
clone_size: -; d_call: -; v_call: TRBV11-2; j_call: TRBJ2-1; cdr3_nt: TGTGCCAGCAGCTTGAGAAAGAGGTCCAGGGGTGGGTTCTTC; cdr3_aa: CASSLRKRSRGGFF
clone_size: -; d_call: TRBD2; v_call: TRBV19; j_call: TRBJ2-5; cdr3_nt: TGTGCCAGTAGTATGGCTCTAGCGGGGGGGCCGGTAAGAGAGACCCAGTACTTC; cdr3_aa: CASSMALAGGPVRETQYF
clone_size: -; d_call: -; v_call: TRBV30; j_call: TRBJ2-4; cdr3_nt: TGTGCCTGGGGGGCGGGGGCCAAAAACATTCAGTACTTC; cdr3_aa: CAWGAGAKNIQYF
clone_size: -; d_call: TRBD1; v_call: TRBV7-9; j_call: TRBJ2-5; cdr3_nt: TGTGCCAGCAGCCCAGGACAGGGTGAGACCCAGTACTTC; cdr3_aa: CASSPGQGETQYF
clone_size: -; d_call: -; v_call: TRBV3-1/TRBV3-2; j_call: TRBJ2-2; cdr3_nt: TGTGCCAGCACCTCCGCCGGCCCGTTGACTGGGGAGCTGTTTTTT; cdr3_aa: CASTSAGPLTGELFF
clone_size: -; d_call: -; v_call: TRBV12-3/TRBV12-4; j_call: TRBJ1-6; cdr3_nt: TGTGCCAGCAGTTCCAGCTATAATTCACCCCTCCACTTT; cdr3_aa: CASSSSYNSPLHF
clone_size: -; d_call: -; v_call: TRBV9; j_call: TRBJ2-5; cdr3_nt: TGTGCCAGCAGCGTAGGGACACTACCTCAAGAGACCCAGTACTTC; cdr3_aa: CASSVGTLPQETQYF
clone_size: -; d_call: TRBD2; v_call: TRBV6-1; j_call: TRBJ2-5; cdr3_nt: TGTGCCAGCAGTGCGGGACTAGCGGGGCTCCAAGAGACCCAGTACTTC; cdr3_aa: CASSAGLAGLQETQYF
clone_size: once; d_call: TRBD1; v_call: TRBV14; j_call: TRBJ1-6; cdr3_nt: TGTGCCAGCAGCCAAGGACAGGGGGGACGCTCCTATAATTCACCCCTCCACTTT; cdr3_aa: CASSQGQGGRSYNSPLHF
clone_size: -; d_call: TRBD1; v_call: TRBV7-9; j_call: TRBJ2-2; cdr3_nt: TGTGCCAGCAGCCCAGGGGGCACGAACACCGGGGAGCTGTTTTTT; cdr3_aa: CASSPGGTNTGELFF
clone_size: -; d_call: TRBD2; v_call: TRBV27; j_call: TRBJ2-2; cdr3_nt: TGTGCCAGCAGTTATAGCGGGGGGAACACCGGGGAGCTGTTTTTT; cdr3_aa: CASSYSGGNTGELFF